This T cell receptor beta chain came from a study of shared clonotypes between healthy human individuals. Sequencing used immunoSEQ multiplex PCR; TCRdb keeps in-frame clones, though not all of them. The sample comprises approximately 620,000 clones, almost 97% of which are singletons, and approximately 0.057% rests with the top ten. V was clipped by 3 bases and J by 4 bases, with 7 bases between them. This CDR3 is built from 13 residues. Germline V gene data show CDR1 as MDHEN and CDR2 as SYDVKM. This chain connects TRBV28 to TRBJ2-1, with unresolved D. This clonotype was sampled from a woman in her 30s in good health. The sample consisted of naive CD4+ T cells sorted from blood. Subset here: CD45RA+ positively selected. The CDR3 DNA sequence: TGTGCCAGCAGTTTTTCGGATTACAATGAGCAGTTCTTC. Its translation is CASSFSDYNEQFF.